These 21 T cell receptor beta chains were sequenced from one sample in a study of vaccination and CD4 T cells after COVID-19. Which antigens these TCRs recognize remains unknown. Treatment: approximately nine-day PBMC culture with coronavirus spike peptide pools or control peptides (ViraFEST assay). Cultured CD4+ T cell DNA underwent sequencing with the Oncomine TCR Beta short-read assay. TCRdb reanalysed the PCR reads using MiXCR and keeps one entry per CDR3 protein. The data contain 3,000 to 4,000 distinct CDR3 sequences, over 35% of them singletons. The source material was CD4+ T cells from blood, cultured in vitro. The origin of the receptors is a human donor who had recovered from COVID-19.

This sequence joins TRBV30 and TRBJ2-1; 8 nucleotides align to TRBD2. Germline V gene sequence: CDR1 GTSNPN, CDR2 SVGIG (reference sequence). Trimming cost V 4 bases and J 0 bases; bases outside gene matches: 11. The CDR3 extends over 17 amino acids. The CDR3 sequence: CAWTNIGGGSSYNEQFF. CDR3 nucleotides: TGTGCCTGGACTAACATCGGGGGGGGGAGCTCCTACAATGAGCAGTTCTTC.

V gene TRBV20-1 combines with J gene TRBJ1-1; D is ambiguous. This CDR3 is 12 amino acids long. V lost 4 bases, J lost 0 bases, and 6 bases lay in between. Per germline, CDR1 DFQATT and CDR2 SNEGSKA (reference sequence). The CDR3 bases are TGCAGTGCTACATCACTGAACACTGAAGCTTTCTTT. Translation gives CSATSLNTEAFF.

The V call is TRBV30, the J call TRBJ1-6; TRBD1 is a possible D gene (5 bases). The CDR3 runs 13 residues. Trimming removed 2 bases from V and 12 bases from J, with 14 bases in between. Germline-derived CDR1 and CDR2 are GTSNPN and SVGIG (reference sequence). CDR3 in DNA: TGTGCCTGGAGTAAGGGGAGCCTTAAACCCCTCCACTTT. This sequence encodes CAWSKGSLKPLHF. The variable domain in full, with the rest retrieved from reference TRBV30 and TRBJ1-6, is SQTIHQWPATLVQPVGSPLSLECTVEGTSNPNLYWYRQAAGRGLQLLFYSVGIGQISSEVPQNLSASRPQDRQFILSSKKLLLSDSGFYLCAWSKGSLKPLHFGNGTRLTVT.

DNA for the CDR3: TGCAGTGCTCGACGGGCAGGGGCGGAGACCCAGTACTTC. Translation: CSARRAGAETQYF. The gene calls are TRBV20-1 and TRBJ2-5; TRBD1 is a possible D gene (6 bases). The CDR3 runs 13 residues. Germline CDR1 and CDR2: DFQATT and SNEGSKA (reference sequence). V lost 5 bases and J 5 bases, leaving 15 bases between the germline ends.

On this clonotype itself: Germline and junction disagree at one end, which may indicate a read error. The chain links TRBV20-1 to TRBJ2-1, with 10 bases lining up with TRBD1. Germline assignment: CDR1 DFQATT and CDR2 SNEGSKA (reference sequence). The CDR3 totals 16 residues. The CDR3 DNA is TGCAGTGTTAGAGTTTTTGGCGGGACAGGGGACAATGAGCAGTTCTTC. It is translated as CSVRVFGGTGDNEQFF.

V is TRBV11-1 and J is TRBJ1-2, with unresolved D. Germline-derived CDR1 and CDR2 are SGHAT and FQDESV (reference sequence). This CDR3 is 14 amino acids long. Trimming shortened V by 6 bases and J by 4 bases, and 15 bases separated the two germline ends. The CDR3 sequence is CASRRAGTPYGYTF. The CDR3 DNA is TGTGCCAGCAGGAGGGCAGGAACCCCCTATGGCTACACCTTC.

The genes are TRBV5-1 and TRBJ1-1; 10 bases are shared with TRBD1. Trimming took 4 bases from V and 8 from J; bases not matched to a gene: 11. Germline V lookup: CDR1 SGHRS, CDR2 YFSETQ. The CDR3 runs 15 residues. Here the CDR3 DNA reads TGCGCCAGCAGCCCTCGTCCCGGGACAGGGGCGGAAGCTTTCTTT. This codes for CASSPRPGTGAEAFF.

In this sample, this clonotype is medium-sized. This chain links TRBV19 with TRBJ1-1; D uncertain. The CDR3 has 12 residues. Germline CDR1 and CDR2: LNHDA and SQIVND (reference sequence). V lost 6 bases and J 2 bases, leaving 7 bases between the germline ends. The CDR3 nucleotides are TGTGCCAGTAGGTATGCAAACACTGAAGCTTTCTTT. The encoded protein is CASRYANTEAFF. The full variable domain, rest sourced from reference TRBV19 and TRBJ1-1, is DGGITQSPKYLFRKEGQNVTLSCEQNLNHDAMYWYRQDPGQGLRLIYYSQIVNDFQKGDIAEGYSVSREKKESFPLTVTSAQKNPTAFYLCASRYANTEAFFGQGTRLTVV.

This clonotype is labeled medium-sized. This chain joins TRBV7-9 and TRBJ2-1; 9 bases map to TRBD2. The germline CDR1 and CDR2 sequences are SEHNR and FQNEAQ (reference sequence). V lost 5 bases, J lost 5 bases, and 7 bases stayed unmatched. The CDR3 is 15 residues long. The CDR3 bases are TGTGCCAGCAGCCTAAGCGGGGGGCTAAACAATGAGCAGTTCTTC. Its translation: CASSLSGGLNNEQFF.

The table lists this clonotype with a few counts. This sequence joins TRBV27 and TRBJ1-1; D is ambiguous. Trimming cost V 5 bases and J 8 bases, with 15 bases left between them. CDR1 is MNHEY, CDR2 SMNVEV, per germline (reference sequence). There are 13 residues in the CDR3. The CDR3 reads CASSPLTGREAFF. The CDR3 coding sequence is TGTGCCAGCAGTCCCCTGACGGGGAGGGAAGCTTTCTTT.

V and J are TRBV12-3 or TRBV12-4 and TRBJ2-2; D may be TRBD2 (6 bases). The CDR3 runs 15 residues. Trimming removed 7 bases from V and 5 bases from J, with 17 bases in between. The DNA for the CDR3 is TGTGCCAGCACCCCAGGAGGGGTCGGGACCGGGGAGCTGTTTTTT. This translates into CASTPGGVGTGELFF.

This rearrangement joins TRBV6-1 to TRBJ2-7; D gene uncertain. The germline V gene encodes CDR1 MNHNS and CDR2 SASEGT. The CDR3 sequence is 15 residues long. Trimming took off 7 bases at V and 0 bases at J, with 16 bases between the two ends. In nucleotides, the CDR3 is TGTGCCAGCACCCCAGATGGGCATTCCTCCTACGAGCAGTACTTC. Translated: CASTPDGHSSYEQYF.

This CDR3 reads CASSHLLQGLKAFF. The CDR3 DNA is TGTGCCAGCAGTCACCTTCTACAGGGGCTAAAAGCTTTCTTT. The V call is TRBV12-3 or TRBV12-4, the J call TRBJ1-1; the match to TRBD1 covers 7 bases. This CDR3 region has 14 residues. Trimming removed 5 bases from V and 9 bases from J; junction bases left unmatched: 12.

Turning to this clonotype: One junction end disagrees with the germline gene, perhaps due to a read error. The chain recombines TRBV7-8 with TRBJ2-5; 7 bases match TRBD2. The CDR3 sequence is 15 residues long. Germline V lookup: CDR1 SGHVS, CDR2 FQNEAQ. This CDR3 reads CASGLGGGPQETQYF. In DNA form, the CDR3 reads TGTGCCAGCGGCTTAGGCGGGGGACCCCAAGAGACCCAGTACTTC.

The chain employs TRBV7-8 and TRBJ2-7; D not resolved. Trimming took 3 bases from V and 3 from J, leaving 9 bases between them. The CDR3 has 13 residues. CDR1 and CDR2 from the germline V gene are SGHVS and FQNEAQ. In DNA, the CDR3 is TGTGCCAGCAGCTTTCTAGACGGCTACGAGCAGTACTTC. Translating gives CASSFLDGYEQYF.

This clonotype has a handful of counts. The chain carries TRBV12-3 or TRBV12-4 and TRBJ2-4, with D possibly matching TRBD1 (6 bases). V was shortened by 2 bases and J by 7 bases, with 9 bases between the two germline ends. The CDR3 extends over 13 amino acids. CDR3 sequence (DNA): TGTGCCAGCAGTTTACTCGGACAGAACATTCAGTACTTC. Amino acid sequence: CASSLLGQNIQYF.

The rearrangement links TRBV7-6 to TRBJ1-6; possibly TRBD1 for D (6 bases). The CDR3 totals 15 residues. Between the trimmed V and J ends, which lost 5 bases and 8 bases, there was a span of 16 bases. Per the germline V gene, CDR1 is SGHVS and CDR2 is FNYEAQ. Here the CDR3 reads CASSGGGEGDSPLHF. CDR3 nucleotides: TGTGCCAGCAGCGGGGGCGGGGAGGGAGATTCACCCCTCCACTTT. The complete variable domain, with remaining parts taken from reference TRBV7-6 and TRBJ1-6, reads GAGVSQSPRYKVTKRGQDVALRCDPISGHVSLYWYRQALGQGPEFLTYFNYEAQQDKSGLPNDRFSAERPEGSISTLTIQRTEQRDSAMYRCASSGGGEGDSPLHFGNGTRLTVT.

J is TRBJ2-3 and V is TRBV7-2, with 14 positions matching TRBD2. The CDR3 loop spans 13 amino acids. Trimming cost V 10 bases and J 5 bases; bases outside gene matches: 2. Per the germline V gene, CDR1 is SGHTA and CDR2 is FQGNSA. CDR3 nucleotides: TGTGCCACGGGACTAGCGGGGGTAGATACGCAGTATTTT. Its protein is CATGLAGVDTQYF. The variable domain in full, with the rest retrieved from reference TRBV7-2 and TRBJ2-3, is GAGVSQSPSNKVTEKGKDVELRCDPISGHTALYWYRQSLGQGLEFLIYFQGNSAPDKSGLPSDRFSAERTGGSVSTLTIQRTQQEDSAVYLCATGLAGVDTQYFGPGTRLTVL.

The J gene is TRBJ2-5, the V gene TRBV11-3; no firm D call. Germline CDR1 SGHNT, CDR2 YENEEA. The CDR3 is 13 amino acids. The V end was cut by 1 base, the J end by 0 bases, with 3 bases between. Written as DNA, the CDR3 is TGTGCCAGCAGCTTAGCCTACCAAGAGACCCAGTACTTC. Amino acid sequence: CASSLAYQETQYF.

This clonotype was seen only a few times. This chain links TRBV10-3 with TRBJ1-5, with D perhaps matching TRBD1 (6 bases). The V gene's germline CDR1 is ENHRY and CDR2 SYGVKD. This CDR3 is built from 14 residues. Trimming shortened V by 5 bases and J by 5 bases, and 13 bases separated the two germline ends. CDR3 protein: CAISRREGDQPQHF. Written as DNA, the CDR3 is TGTGCCATCAGTCGACGGGAGGGGGATCAGCCCCAGCATTTT.

This clonotype is categorized as large (0.1 to 1%). The chain carries TRBV6-1 and TRBJ1-1; D is unclear. CDR3 length: 13 amino acids. Trimming left V 5 bases short and J 3 bases short, with 10 bases between. CDR1 and CDR2 from the germline V gene are MNHNS and SASEGT. The CDR3 sequence is CASSRFRDTEAFF. Here the CDR3 DNA reads TGTGCCAGCAGTAGATTTCGGGACACTGAAGCTTTCTTT.